A single sample is the source of the 17 T cell receptor beta chains below, sequenced in a study of T-cell memory formation after mild COVID-19. MiXCR was run by TCRdb on the 5' RACE reads, yielding one entry per CDR3 protein. The sample records over 300,000 distinct CDR3 sequences, 20% to 25% being singletons. Input material: PBMCs or a T cell subset sorted from them (not recorded which). Receptor source: a man in his late teens or twenties who had mild COVID-19 (a few samples of this study predate the infection). Cell type and time point are not known.

The chain carries TRBV7-2 and TRBJ2-2; 10 nucleotides match TRBD2. The V gene's germline CDR1 is SGHTA and CDR2 FQGNSA. The CDR3 spans 18 residues. Unmatched junction bases numbered 8, after V lost 0 bases and J lost 4 bases. The CDR3: CASSLAPTSGALTGELFF. Written as DNA, the CDR3 is TGTGCCAGCAGCTTAGCGCCAACTAGCGGGGCACTCACCGGGGAGCTGTTTTTT.

The chain couples TRBV5-1 to TRBJ1-1, with D uncertain. This CDR3 region has 15 residues. In germline, CDR1 is SGHRS, CDR2 YFSETQ. Trimming stripped 4 bases from V and 4 bases from J, with 17 bases between. Here the CDR3 reads CASSAEGYVGTEAFF. The CDR3 coding sequence is TGCGCCAGCAGCGCTGAGGGTTACGTGGGCACTGAAGCTTTCTTT.

The J gene is TRBJ1-1, the V gene TRBV5-6; TRBD1 is a possible D gene (6 bases). The CDR3 extends over 16 amino acids. V was cut by 5 bases and J by 1 base, with 18 bases left in between. Germline CDR1 reads SGHDT; CDR2 reads YYEEEE. CDR3 in amino acids: CASRQVERTANTEAFF. CDR3 nucleotides: TGTGCCAGCAGACAGGTTGAAAGGACAGCGAACACTGAAGCTTTCTTT.

The chain joins TRBV10-1 to TRBJ2-7, with TRBD2 matching over 7 bases. Germline V CDR1 and CDR2: WNHNN, SYGVQD (reference sequence). V lost 5 bases to trimming and J lost 7 bases; unmatched junction nucleotides: 5. CDR3 size: 12 residues. The chain's CDR3 is CASSQPAGEQYF. The DNA of the CDR3 is TGCGCCAGCAGTCAGCCAGCGGGGGAGCAGTACTTC.

The chain recombines TRBV7-2 with TRBJ2-3; no clear D gene. In germline, CDR1 is SGHTA, CDR2 FQGNSA. The CDR3 extends over 15 amino acids. The V end lost 4 bases, the J end lost 4 bases, and 15 bases lay between the germline ends. The CDR3 here is CASSYVGTASDTQYF. CDR3 bases: TGTGCCAGCAGCTACGTAGGAACAGCGTCAGATACGCAGTATTTT.

The V gene is TRBV11-1, the J gene TRBJ2-7; a weak D match, TRBD2 (5 bases). The CDR3 extends over 12 amino acids. CDR1 and CDR2 (germline): SGHAT, FQDESV (reference sequence). Trimming stripped 3 bases from V and 4 bases from J, with 7 bases between. The CDR3 is CASSFPGYEQYV. Here the CDR3 DNA reads TGTGCCAGCAGCTTCCCGGGGTACGAGCAGTACGTC.

The sample holds many counts of this clonotype. This chain connects TRBV20-1 to TRBJ2-3; 7 nucleotides agree with TRBD1. The CDR3 sequence is 12 residues long. The V gene's germline CDR1 is DFQATT and CDR2 SNEGSKA (reference sequence). J gave up 10 bases and V 6 bases, and 10 bases lay outside the gene matches. The CDR3: CSALSTGVAQYF. The DNA for the CDR3 is TGCAGTGCCCTCTCCACAGGGGTCGCGCAGTATTTT.

V and J are TRBV7-3 and TRBJ1-2, with a possible D match to TRBD1 (5 bases). The CDR3 consists of 13 residues. V was cut by 5 bases and J by 8 bases, with 15 bases left in between. The germline V gene has CDR1 SGHTA and CDR2 FQGTGA. CDR3 amino acids: CASSAPGGSGYTF. CDR3 nucleotides: TGTGCCAGCAGCGCACCGGGGGGGAGCGGCTACACCTTC.

The chain uses TRBV20-1 and TRBJ1-1; D gene ambiguous. V shed 5 bases and J shed 4 bases, with 11 bases lying between them. The CDR3 is made up of 12 amino acids. The germline V gene has CDR1 DFQATT and CDR2 SNEGSKA (reference sequence). In nucleotides, the CDR3 is TGCAGTGCTCGGACGGGAGGCACTGAAGCTTTCTTT. This encodes CSARTGGTEAFF.

The chain carries TRBV7-3 and TRBJ1-1, with 7 bases that match TRBD1. Germline assignment: CDR1 SGHTA and CDR2 FQGTGA. The CDR3 runs to 13 residues. The J segment lost 4 bases and the V segment lost 6 bases, leaving 5 bases of the junction unmatched. CDR3 bases: TGTGCCAGCAGTAAGGGGGCTCTCACTGAAGCTTTCTTT. It yields the protein CASSKGALTEAFF.

V gene TRBV12-3 or TRBV12-4 combines with J gene TRBJ1-3, with 7 bases that match TRBD1. CDR3 length equals 16 residues. Losses at the gene ends were 5 bases for V and 3 bases for J; bases not matched to a gene: 10. CDR3 nucleotide sequence: TGTGCCAGCAGTGATGCTGGCAGGGGGTATGGAAACACCATATATTTT. Translated: CASSDAGRGYGNTIYF.

DNA of the CDR3: TGTGCCAGCAGCGAGGGACAGGCCGCGAACACTGAAGCTTTCTTT. As protein: CASSEGQAANTEAFF. The rearrangement links TRBV7-9 to TRBJ1-1, with 8 nucleotides matching TRBD1. CDR1 and CDR2 from the germline V gene are SEHNR and FQNEAQ (reference sequence). This CDR3 spans 15 amino acids. J gave up 1 base and V 5 bases, and 6 bases lay outside the gene matches.

The chain carries TRBV6-5 and TRBJ1-1, with 10 bases matching TRBD1. Germline V gene data show CDR1 as MNHEY and CDR2 as SVGAGI. The CDR3 is 17 residues long. With V trimmed by 2 bases and J by 0 bases, 6 bases remained unmatched. CDR3 nucleotide sequence: TGTGCCAGCAGTTACCGGGACAGGGGCCCTATGAACACTGAAGCTTTCTTT. This gives the protein CASSYRDRGPMNTEAFF.

This clonotype was seen a few times. The J gene is TRBJ1-1, the V gene TRBV5-5, with D maybe TRBD1 (6 bases). The V gene's germline CDR1 is SGHKS and CDR2 YYEKEE (reference sequence). The CDR3 is made up of 13 amino acids. The V and J ends lost 0 bases and 8 bases respectively, with 11 bases between them. The CDR3 nucleotides read TGTGCCAGCAGCTTGGCCGTACAGGGAGAAGCTTTCTTT. Translating gives CASSLAVQGEAFF.

The sample holds a few counts of this clonotype. V and J are TRBV10-3 and TRBJ2-3, with D unclear. CDR3 length: 16 amino acids. Trimming pared 2 bases from V and 3 bases from J, leaving 15 bases between. Looked up from germline, CDR1 is ENHRY and CDR2 is SYGVKD. The DNA of the CDR3 is TGTGCCATCAGTGAGCGAGAAGGCCCCAAGACAGATACGCAGTATTTT. The encoded protein is CAISEREGPKTDTQYF.

This clonotype was seen only a few times. The chain uses TRBV18 and TRBJ2-7; D perhaps matches TRBD2 (5 bases). The CDR3 totals 14 residues. Trimming took 3 bases from V and 2 from J, leaving 11 bases between them. Germline values: CDR1 KGHSH, CDR2 LQKENI. The CDR3 bases are TGTGCCAGCTCACCCCCGGGATTCCCCTACGAGCAGTACTTC. It yields the protein CASSPPGFPYEQYF.

The chain carries TRBV5-1 and TRBJ1-1; TRBD1 matches 7 bases. Germline lookup yields CDR1 SGHRS and CDR2 YFSETQ. CDR3 length equals 15 residues. J gave up 4 bases and V 2 bases, and 8 bases lay outside the gene matches. CDR3 sequence reads: CASSLSTGQATEAFF. DNA of the CDR3: TGCGCCAGCAGCTTATCGACAGGGCAAGCCACTGAAGCTTTCTTT.